One sample yielded the 14 T cell receptor beta chains listed below, sequenced in a study of radiotherapy plus CTLA-4 blockade in lung cancer listed by TCRdb under 2018. The protocol used for the library was the immunoSEQ multiplex PCR assay. In TCRdb, the immuneACCESS table is reduced to in-frame sequences with V and J assigned. These tables do not hold every clone; where another copy was compared, an unresolved V gene accounts for under half, and the others remain unexplained. The sample table records 53,000 or so clones; approximately 86% of these occur just once. The ten largest clones represent less than 20% of the sample. Sample: peripheral blood, taken from a patient treated with radiotherapy plus ipilimumab. These receptors were taken from a human donor with non-small cell lung cancer that progressed on radiotherapy plus ipilimumab. Some clones in this sample may be carry-over from other donors' samples.

This clone was detected once. The J gene is TRBJ1-5, the V gene TRBV5-6; possibly TRBD1 for D (5 bases). V was cut by 4 bases and J by 6 bases, with 17 bases left in between. The CDR3 runs 15 residues. Germline assignment: CDR1 SGHDT and CDR2 YYEEEE. CDR3 loop: CASSPYSAGTQPQHF. Here the CDR3 DNA reads TGTGCCAGCAGCCCCTATTCGGCGGGGACTCAGCCCCAGCATTTT.

This clone was seen only a few times. The rearrangement uses TRBV30 and TRBJ1-2; TRBD1 matches 8 bases. V gave up 1 base and J gave up 8 bases; unmatched junction bases: 0. Germline CDR1 GTSNPN, CDR2 SVGIG (reference sequence). The CDR3 is 11 residues long. The CDR3 here is CAWSAGGGYTF. The DNA for the CDR3 is TGTGCCTGGAGTGCAGGGGGCGGCTACACCTTC.

The CDR3 DNA follows: TGCGCCAGCAGCTTGGGGGACATTAGCAATCAGCCCCAGCATTTT. Translating it yields CASSLGDISNQPQHF. The chain joins TRBV5-1 to TRBJ1-5, with D possibly being TRBD1 (6 bases). V was clipped by 0 bases and J by 0 bases, with 7 bases between them. The CDR3 covers 15 residues. Per the germline V gene, CDR1 is SGHRS and CDR2 is YFSETQ.

The rearrangement uses TRBV5-5 and TRBJ1-2; D is uncertain. Germline V lookup: CDR1 SGHKS, CDR2 YYEKEE (reference sequence). The CDR3 is 11 amino acids. V dropped 6 bases and J dropped 7 bases, with 10 bases sitting between them. The CDR3 reads CASTTGRGYTF. CDR3 bases: TGTGCCAGCACCACGGGTCGTGGCTACACCTTC. Full variable domain (outside the CDR3, taken from reference TRBV5-5 and TRBJ1-2): DAGVTQSPTHLIKTRGQQVTLRCSPISGHKSVSWYQQVLGQGPQFIFQYYEKEERGRGNFPDRFSARQFPNYSSELNVNALLLGDSALYLCASTTGRGYTFGSGTRLTVV.

This sequence joins TRBV6-5 and TRBJ1-2, with 11 nucleotides matching TRBD1. V was pared by 6 bases and J by 4 bases, with 4 bases of the junction left unmatched. The CDR3 loop spans 14 amino acids. The V gene's germline CDR1 is MNHEY and CDR2 SVGAGI. The CDR3 loop reads CASRLGQGGYGYTF. CDR3 nucleotides: TGTGCCAGCAGGCTGGGACAGGGGGGCTATGGCTACACCTTC.

This chain uses TRBV2 with TRBJ1-3, with TRBD1 matching over 11 bases. V dropped 5 bases and J dropped 2; count of bases not matched to a gene: 11. CDR1 is SNHLY, CDR2 FYNNEI, per germline. This CDR3 contains 18 residues. CDR3 nucleotides: TGTGCCAGCAGTCCGGGACAGGGGGTTATCGAGACTGGAAACACCATATATTTT. As protein: CASSPGQGVIETGNTIYF.

The J gene is TRBJ2-1, the V gene TRBV4-2; D might be TRBD2 (6 bases). V was pared by 5 bases and J by 13 bases, with 24 bases between. The CDR3 contains 15 residues. Germline V gene data show CDR1 as LGHNA and CDR2 as YNFKEQ. CDR3 nucleotide sequence: TGTGCCAGCAGCTATCGGAGGGACCCTTCGGGGCCCCAGTTCTTC. Its protein is CASSYRRDPSGPQFF.

The chain combines TRBV6-6 with TRBJ2-7, with a tentative D call TRBD1 (5 bases). CDR1 is MNHNY, CDR2 SVGAGI, per germline (reference sequence). CDR3 size: 13 residues. V was cut by 7 bases and J by 0 bases, with 10 bases left in between. DNA of the CDR3: TGTGCCAGCACACCAGGACACTCCTACGAGCAGTACTTC. It yields the protein CASTPGHSYEQYF.

The chain recombines TRBV6-6 with TRBJ1-1, with TRBD1 matching over 7 bases. This CDR3 has 14 residues. With 0 bases clipped from V and 8 bases from J, the junction kept 6 bases outside the gene matches. CDR1 MNHNY and CDR2 SVGAGI come from the germline V gene (reference sequence). The CDR3 is CASSYSNEGAEAFF. Written as DNA, the CDR3 is TGTGCCAGCAGTTACTCGAACGAGGGGGCGGAAGCTTTCTTT.

The genes are TRBV27 and TRBJ2-1; TRBD2 might be the D (6 bases). The length of the CDR3 is 15 residues. Trimming took off 2 bases at V and 0 bases at J, with 8 bases between the two ends. Germline assignment: CDR1 MNHEY and CDR2 SMNVEV (reference sequence). In DNA form, the CDR3 reads TGTGCCAGCAGTTTACAGGGAGGCTCCTACAATGAGCAGTTCTTC. Translated, it gives CASSLQGGSYNEQFF.

The gene calls are TRBV7-2 and TRBJ2-7, with D perhaps matching TRBD1 (5 bases). Germline assignment: CDR1 SGHTA and CDR2 FQGNSA. This CDR3 comprises 12 residues. Trimming stripped 5 bases from V and 1 base from J, with 6 bases between. CDR3 nucleotides: TGTGCCAGCAGCCGACAGTCCTACGAGCAGTACTTC. It is translated as CASSRQSYEQYF.

As DNA, the CDR3 is TGTGCCAGCAGCAATACAGAGAACATGAACACTGAAGCTTTCTTT. Its translation is CASSNTENMNTEAFF. The gene calls are TRBV11-2 and TRBJ1-1; unclear D gene. Trimming removed 5 bases from V and 0 bases from J, with 13 bases in between. The CDR3 extends over 15 amino acids. CDR1 is SGHAT and CDR2 is FQNNGV in the germline V gene.

There are a few counts of this clone. The DNA of the CDR3 is TGTGCCAGCAGCTCCCTAAGACTAGCGGACAATGAGCAGTTCTTC. Protein sequence: CASSSLRLADNEQFF. V is TRBV7-9 and J is TRBJ2-1; 9 positions match TRBD2. J was trimmed by 5 bases and V by 4 bases; bases with no gene match: 6. The CDR3 spans 15 residues. Germline values: CDR1 SEHNR, CDR2 FQNEAQ (reference sequence).

The rearrangement joins TRBV7-3 to TRBJ1-5; maybe TRBD1 (6 bases). The CDR3 is made up of 18 amino acids. CDR1 is SGHTA and CDR2 is FQGTGA in the germline V gene. V shed 4 bases and J shed 1 base, with 20 bases lying between them. The CDR3 is CASSWVTGKPGSNQPQHF. CDR3 coding DNA: TGTGCCAGCAGCTGGGTGACAGGCAAACCGGGGAGCAATCAGCCCCAGCATTTT.